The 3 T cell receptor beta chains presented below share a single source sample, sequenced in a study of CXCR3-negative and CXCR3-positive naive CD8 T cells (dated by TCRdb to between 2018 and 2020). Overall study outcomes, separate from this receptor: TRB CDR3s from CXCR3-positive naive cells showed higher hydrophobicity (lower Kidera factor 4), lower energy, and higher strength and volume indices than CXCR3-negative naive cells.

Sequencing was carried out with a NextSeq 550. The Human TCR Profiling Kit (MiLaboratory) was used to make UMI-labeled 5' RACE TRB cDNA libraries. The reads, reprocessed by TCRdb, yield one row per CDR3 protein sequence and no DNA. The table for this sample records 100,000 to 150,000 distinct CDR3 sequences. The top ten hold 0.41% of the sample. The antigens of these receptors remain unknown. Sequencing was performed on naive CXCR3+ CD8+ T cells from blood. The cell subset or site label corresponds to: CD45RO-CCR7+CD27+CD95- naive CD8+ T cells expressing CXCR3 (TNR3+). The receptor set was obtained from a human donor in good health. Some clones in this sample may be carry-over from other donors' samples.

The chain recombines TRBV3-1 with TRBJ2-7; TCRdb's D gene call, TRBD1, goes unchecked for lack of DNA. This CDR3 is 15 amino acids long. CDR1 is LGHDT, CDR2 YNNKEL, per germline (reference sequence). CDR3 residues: CASSPVGQGGYEQYF.

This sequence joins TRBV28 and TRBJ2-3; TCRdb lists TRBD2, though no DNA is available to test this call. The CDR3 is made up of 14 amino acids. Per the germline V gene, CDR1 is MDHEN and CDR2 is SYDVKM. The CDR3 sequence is CASSFGLAPDTQYF.

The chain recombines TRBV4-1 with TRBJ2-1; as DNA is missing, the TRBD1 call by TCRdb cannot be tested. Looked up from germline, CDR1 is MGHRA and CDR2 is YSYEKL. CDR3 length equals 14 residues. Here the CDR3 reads CASSQGQGSGEQFF.